Sequencing of this TCR beta chain was carried out in a study of spatial heterogeneity in lung cancer. TCR cDNA molecules each carried a unique molecular identifier. TCRdb analysed the 5' RACE reads with MiXCR anew, one entry per CDR3 protein. Among thousands of distinct CDR3 sequences, roughly 2.9% were seen once, and the ten largest hold about 21%. As for time point: sample taken at primary tumor resection. Unsorted whole RNA samples from tumor, nontumor lung or frozen PBMC were sequenced. This clonotype was counted ten times or more. Its matching antigen is unknown. Study conclusions and caveats: Tumoral mutation counts were tracked by counts of expanded intratumoral alpha and beta TCRs.

The V end lost 7 bases, the J end lost 1 base, and 8 bases lay between the germline ends. This CDR3 comprises 12 residues. Germline V lookup: CDR1 DFQATT, CDR2 SNEGSKA (reference sequence). The material sequenced was lung tumor tissue, taken at surgery. The receptor was derived from a male donor with early-stage non-small cell lung cancer. V is TRBV20-1 and J is TRBJ2-1; no reliable D call. The DNA of the CDR3 is TGCAGTGGGAAGGAGTCCTACAATGAGCAGTTCTTC. Residues: CSGKESYNEQFF.